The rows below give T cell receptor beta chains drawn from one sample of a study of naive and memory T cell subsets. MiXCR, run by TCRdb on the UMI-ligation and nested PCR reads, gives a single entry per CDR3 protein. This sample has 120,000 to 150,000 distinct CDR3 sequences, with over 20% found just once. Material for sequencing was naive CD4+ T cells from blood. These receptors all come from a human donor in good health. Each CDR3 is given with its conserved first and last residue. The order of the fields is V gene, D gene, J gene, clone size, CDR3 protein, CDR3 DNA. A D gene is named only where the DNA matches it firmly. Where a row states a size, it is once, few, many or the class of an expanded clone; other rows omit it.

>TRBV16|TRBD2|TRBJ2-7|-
CASSPLGLAGYEQYF
TGTGCCAGCAGCCCTTTAGGACTAGCGGGATACGAGCAGTACTTC
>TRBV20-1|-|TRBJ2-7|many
CSARDLSTYEQYF
TGCAGTGCTAGAGATTTGTCGACCTACGAGCAGTACTTC
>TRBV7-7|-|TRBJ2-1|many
CASSLGAFSNEQFF
TGTGCTAGCAGCTTAGGGGCATTTAGCAATGAGCAGTTCTTC
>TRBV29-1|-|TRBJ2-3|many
CSVEGGGELGFRTDTQYF
TGCAGCGTTGAGGGGGGTGGCGAACTGGGATTTCGCACAGATACGCAGTATTTT
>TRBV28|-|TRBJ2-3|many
CASSSPAGPSTDTQYF
TGTGCCAGCAGTTCACCAGCGGGTCCTAGCACAGATACGCAGTATTTT
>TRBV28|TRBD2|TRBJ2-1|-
CASSSVVVAGGGNEQFF
TGTGCCAGCAGTTCCGTGGTGGTAGCGGGAGGTGGAAATGAGCAGTTCTTC
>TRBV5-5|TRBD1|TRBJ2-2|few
CASNQQGASGELFF
TGTGCCAGCAACCAACAGGGGGCCTCCGGGGAGCTGTTTTTT
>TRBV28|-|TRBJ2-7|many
CASSKTAYYEQYF
TGTGCCAGCAGCAAGACAGCTTACTACGAGCAGTACTTC
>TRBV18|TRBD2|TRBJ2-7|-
CASSGSGVAYEQYF
TGTGCCAGCTCAGGTAGCGGGGTCGCCTACGAGCAGTACTTC
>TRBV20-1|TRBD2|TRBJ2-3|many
CSAQSAGRVTDTQYF
TGCAGTGCCCAAAGCGCCGGGAGGGTGACAGATACGCAGTATTTT
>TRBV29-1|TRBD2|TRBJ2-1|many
CSGEASGTEQFF
TGCAGTGGGGAGGCTAGCGGAACCGAGCAGTTCTTC
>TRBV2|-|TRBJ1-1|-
CASKETENTEAFF
TGTGCCAGCAAAGAGACAGAGAACACTGAAGCTTTCTTT
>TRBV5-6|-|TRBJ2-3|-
CASSRWDVRTDTQYF
TGTGCCAGCAGCCGGTGGGATGTACGCACAGATACGCAGTATTTT
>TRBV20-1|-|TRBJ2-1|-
CSASRTTAEQFF
TGCAGTGCTAGCAGGACGACCGCTGAGCAGTTCTTC
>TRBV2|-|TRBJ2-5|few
CASKKVGRETQYF
TGTGCCAGCAAGAAAGTGGGTCGGGAGACCCAGTACTTC
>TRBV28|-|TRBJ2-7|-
CASCAGRSYEQYF
TGTGCCAGCTGTGCGGGGAGGTCCTACGAGCAGTACTTC
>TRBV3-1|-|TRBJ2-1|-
CASSQDVPTSSYNEQFF
TGTGCCAGCAGCCAAGATGTGCCTACGAGCTCCTACAATGAGCAGTTCTTC
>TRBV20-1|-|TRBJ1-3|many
CSAATGRNTIYF
TGCAGTGCTGCTACAGGGCGAAACACCATATATTTT
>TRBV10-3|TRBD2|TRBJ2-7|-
CVISSSGSTYEQYF
TGTGTCATCAGTTCTAGCGGGAGTACCTACGAGCAGTACTTC
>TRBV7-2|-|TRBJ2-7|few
CASSLATFGYEQYF
TGTGCCAGCAGCTTAGCTACCTTTGGCTACGAGCAGTACTTC
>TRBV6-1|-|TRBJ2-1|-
CASSVRHDEQFF
TGTGCCAGCAGTGTGCGGCATGATGAGCAGTTCTTC
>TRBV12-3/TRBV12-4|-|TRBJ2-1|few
CASSPLTGGGSSSYNEQFF
TGTGCCAGCAGTCCCTTGACAGGCGGGGGTTCAAGCTCCTACAATGAGCAGTTCTTC
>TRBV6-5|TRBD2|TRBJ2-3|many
CASRPSGSKDTQYF
TGTGCCAGCAGACCTAGCGGGAGCAAGGATACGCAGTATTTT
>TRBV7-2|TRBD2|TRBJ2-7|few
CASSPASGRVSYEQYF
TGTGCCAGCAGCCCGGCTAGCGGGAGAGTATCCTACGAGCAGTACTTC
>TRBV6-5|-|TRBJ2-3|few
CASTSPGLALDTQYF
TGTGCCAGCACCTCCCCGGGGCTAGCCTTAGATACGCAGTATTTT
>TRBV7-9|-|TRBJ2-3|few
CASSPTGTRTDTQYF
TGTGCCAGCAGCCCAACAGGGACCCGCACAGATACGCAGTATTTT
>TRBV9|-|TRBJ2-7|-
CASSAGPSNPYEQYF
TGTGCCAGCAGCGCCGGACCCTCAAATCCCTACGAGCAGTACTTC
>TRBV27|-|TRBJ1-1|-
CASSFKGGNTEAFF
TGTGCCAGCAGTTTCAAGGGAGGCAACACTGAAGCTTTCTTT
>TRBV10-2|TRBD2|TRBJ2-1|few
CASRPPLAGNNEQFF
TGCGCCAGCAGACCTCCCCTAGCGGGGAACAATGAGCAGTTCTTC
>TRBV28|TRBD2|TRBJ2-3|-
CASSFSTSGGTDTQYF
TGTGCCAGCAGTTTCTCGACTAGCGGAGGAACAGATACGCAGTATTTT
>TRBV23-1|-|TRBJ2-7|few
CAEGVVRGTYEQYF
TGCGCAGAAGGGGTGGTCAGGGGAACCTACGAGCAGTACTTC
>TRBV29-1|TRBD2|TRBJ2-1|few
CSVEPTSGGYNEQFF
TGCAGCGTTGAACCGACTAGCGGGGGCTACAATGAGCAGTTCTTC
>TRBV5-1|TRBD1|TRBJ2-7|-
CASSLLGQLKYF
TGCGCCAGCAGCTTGCTGGGACAGCTAAAGTACTTC
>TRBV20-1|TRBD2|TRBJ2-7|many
CSALTSGRGTYEQYF
TGCAGTGCCCTCACTAGCGGGAGGGGTACCTACGAGCAGTACTTC
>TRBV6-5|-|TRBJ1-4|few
CASRTSSDEKLFF
TGTGCCAGCAGGACTAGTAGTGATGAAAAACTGTTTTTT
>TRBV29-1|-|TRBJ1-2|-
CSVLVGYGYTF
TGCAGCGTCCTAGTTGGATATGGCTACACCTTC
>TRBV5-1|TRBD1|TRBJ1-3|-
CASSVGQGAGNTIYF
TGCGCCAGCAGCGTGGGACAGGGGGCTGGAAACACCATATATTTT